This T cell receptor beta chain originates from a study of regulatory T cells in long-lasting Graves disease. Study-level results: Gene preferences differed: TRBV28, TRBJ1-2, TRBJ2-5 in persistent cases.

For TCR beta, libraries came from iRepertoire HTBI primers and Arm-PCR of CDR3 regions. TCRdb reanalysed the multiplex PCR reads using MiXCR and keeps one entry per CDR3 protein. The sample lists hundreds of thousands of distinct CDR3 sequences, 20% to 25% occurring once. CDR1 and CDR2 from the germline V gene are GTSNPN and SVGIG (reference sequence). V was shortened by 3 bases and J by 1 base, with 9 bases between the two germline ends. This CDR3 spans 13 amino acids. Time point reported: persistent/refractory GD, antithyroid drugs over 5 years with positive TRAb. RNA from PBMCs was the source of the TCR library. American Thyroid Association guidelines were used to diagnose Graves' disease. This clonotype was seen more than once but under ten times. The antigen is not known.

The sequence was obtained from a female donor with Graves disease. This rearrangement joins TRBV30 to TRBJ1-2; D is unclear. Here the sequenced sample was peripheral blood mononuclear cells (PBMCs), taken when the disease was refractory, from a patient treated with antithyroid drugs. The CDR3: CAWRAGNNYGYTF. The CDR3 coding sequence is TGTGCCTGGAGGGCGGGGAATAACTATGGCTACACCTTC.